This T cell receptor (beta chain) was identified in a study of CD8 T cells in ankylosing spondylitis. TCRdb reprocessed the 5' RACE reads via MiXCR and lists one record per CDR3 protein. The sample has under 450,000 distinct CDR3 sequences; approximately 20% are singletons. Concerning this clonotype itself: The target antigen is unknown.

General study points: In peripheral blood, disease-linked CD8+ clones occurred at relatively low frequencies.

The CDR3 is made up of 16 amino acids. Germline values: CDR1 SEHNR, CDR2 FQNEAQ (reference sequence). The junction had 9 bases not matched to a gene; V was cut back by 3 bases and J by 1 base. This TCR derives from a male donor with ankylosing spondylitis or in good health (not recorded which). The sequencing sample was made of blood, either unsorted or a sorted T cell fraction (not recorded which). The chain links TRBV7-9 to TRBJ2-7, with 7 bases lining up with TRBD1. The CDR3 here is CASSLQGTARSYEQYF. The CDR3 DNA sequence: TGTGCCAGCAGCTTGCAAGGGACAGCCCGTTCCTACGAGCAGTACTTC.